This TCR beta chain is drawn from a study of blood T cell repertoires in COVID-19. Study-level information: Samples came from the United States, Italy and Spain, spanning acute and convalescent COVID-19.

Germline V gene data show CDR1 as SNHLY and CDR2 as FYNNEI. J lost 1 base, V lost 8 bases, and 8 bases had no gene match. The CDR3 is 15 residues long. As handled by the study authors: Scientists estimated how many nucleated cells there were by amplifying reference gene primers. Sequencing was performed with immunoSEQ multiplex PCR; in TCRdb, only in-frame clones are kept and a portion is missing. D and trimming were read from the DNA, whereas the V and J calls and clone size are those reported in that table. The sample yields 70,000 to 95,000 clones, approximately 86% seen once. The chain joins TRBV2 to TRBJ2-1, with 7 bases lining up with TRBD1. The receptor's source is a woman in her sixties or seventies with active or convalescent COVID-19. The sequenced material came from peripheral blood. The DNA for the CDR3 is TGTGCCAGCTCTTTTCCGGGACAGTCCTACAATGAGCAGTTCTTC. Its protein is CASSFPGQSYNEQFF. The whole variable domain, remainder taken from reference TRBV2 and TRBJ2-1, is EPEVTQTPSHQVTQMGQEVILRCVPISNHLYFYWYRQILGQKVEFLVSFYNNEISEKSEIFDDQFSVERPDGSNFTLKIRSTKLEDSAMYFCASSFPGQSYNEQFFGPGTRLTVL.